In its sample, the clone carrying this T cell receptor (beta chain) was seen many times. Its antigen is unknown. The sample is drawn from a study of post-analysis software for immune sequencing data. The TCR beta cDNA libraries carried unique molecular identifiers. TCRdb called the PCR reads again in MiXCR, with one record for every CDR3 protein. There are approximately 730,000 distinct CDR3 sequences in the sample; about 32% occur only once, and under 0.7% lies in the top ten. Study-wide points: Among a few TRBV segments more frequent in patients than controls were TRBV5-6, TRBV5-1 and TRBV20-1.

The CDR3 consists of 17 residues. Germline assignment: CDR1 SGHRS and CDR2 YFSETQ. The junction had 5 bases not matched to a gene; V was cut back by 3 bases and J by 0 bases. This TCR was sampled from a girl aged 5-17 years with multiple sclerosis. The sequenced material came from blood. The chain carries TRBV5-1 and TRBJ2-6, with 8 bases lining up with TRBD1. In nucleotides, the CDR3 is TGCGCCAGCAGCTGGACAGGGACCGTCTCTGGGGCCAACGTCCTGACTTTC. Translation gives CASSWTGTVSGANVLTF. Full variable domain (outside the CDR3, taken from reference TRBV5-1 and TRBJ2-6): KAGVTQTPRYLIKTRGQQVTLSCSPISGHRSVSWYQQTPGQGLQFLFEYFSETQRNKGNFPGRFSGRQFSNSRSEMNVSTLELGDSALYLCASSWTGTVSGANVLTFGAGSRLTVL.